This record concerns one T cell receptor (beta chain) sequence. The antigen it recognizes is unknown. No base quality values were provided; no much bigger clone lies one nucleotide off. Donors were healthy HIV-negative adults with no recently reported acute infections or vaccinations. All donors were Caucasian adults living in Nashville, Tennessee, USA. CD4+ T cells were enriched by magnetic negative selection; naive cells were then positively selected on CD45RA, and the negative fraction formed the memory subset. Blood was collected by leukapheresis, and PBMCs were isolated by Ficoll-Histopaque density gradient centrifugation and then cryopreserved in liquid nitrogen vapor phase. Purity and quantity of every magnetically sorted T cell population were checked by analytical flow cytometry. From each sorted fraction, genomic DNA was isolated and quantified by UV absorbance on a Nanodrop 2000c. These data come from a study of shared clonotypes between healthy human individuals (dated by TCRdb to 2020 to 2022). Regarding the study in general: The cohort included a few men and a couple of women between 18 and 49 years of age. To increase sequencing depth and limit assay-specific biases, different laboratories used diverse techniques to prepare libraries and sequence TCR repertoires. Between about 0.8 and 9 billion PBMCs per donor were obtained by leukapheresis. For each donor, CD4 naive and CD4 memory were each given three plates, CD8 naive was given two plates, and CD8 memory was given one plate. To estimate repertoire size and how much clonotypes are shared between individuals, the study performed deep sequencing of blood TCR repertoires from a handful of healthy adults.

Study-wide findings and limitations: Sharing across a handful of donors was observed for approximately 5% of naive CD4, about 3.2% of naive CD8, over 2% of memory CD4, and around 0.4% of memory CD8 clonotypes. Incomplete sequencing was indicated by rarefaction of sorted-subset datasets, despite the large sequencing depth. Naive subsets generally had larger estimated clonotype richness than memory subsets did. Pairwise subsampling led to the expectation that sequencing depth would affect the degree of clonotype sharing among donors. Compared with non-shared clonotypes, clonotypes shared by all four sorted-subset donors had higher generation probabilities. Only blood was sampled, and tissue TCR repertoires likely differ from those in blood. Because the study included only a small number of donors, the genetic and exposure-history diversity represented was limited.

The CDR3 spans 18 residues, from the cysteine through the phenylalanine. The kept DNA is CDR3 alone, 54 bases in frame from the first base. After removal of 0 bases from V and 2 bases from J, the junction retains 11 bases not matched to a gene. Taken from the germline V gene, the CDR1 and CDR2 loops are SGHRS and YFSETQ. Using the deep immunoSEQ assay, multiplex PCR amplified TCR CDR3 regions from genomic DNA. Genomic DNA extracted from each cell subset was distributed evenly over all wells of several immunoSEQ 96-well plates, and each plate served as one replicate. For sorted subsets, roughly 200 ng genomic DNA, equal to some 28,000 T cell genomes, was loaded into each replicate PCR. The purified libraries were quantified using a Qubit 3.0 fluorometer, sized with a Bioanalyzer 2100, and then quantified again using the KAPA Library Quantification kit. Every immunoSEQ 96-well plate was sequenced on a separate single-read 150-cycle Illumina NextSeq 550 flow cell. Concerning the study's data processing: Because only junctional sequences without quality scores were contained in the immunoSEQ output, filtering matching that applied to full-length reads could not be performed. To assign V/J genes and CDR3, sequences were annotated against IMGT germline references using PyIR, a Python wrapper for IgBLAST v1.9. Reads were filtered out if the reads had weak V/J assignments (E-value above 1e-6), no CDR3, stop codons, out-of-frame junctions, or ambiguous translated residues. V3J clonotypes were defined as sequences sharing an identical inferred V gene, J gene, and CDR3 amino acid sequence. Percentage overlap between repertoires was computed as shared unique clonotypes divided by the size of the smaller repertoire. Repertoire richness was assessed with RTK rarefaction, the Chao1 estimator, and Recon v2.1 estimates of unobserved clonotypes. Generation probabilities for all TCRbeta clonotypes obtained by the gDNA method from a handful of donors were computed using OLGA. TCRdb limited this immuneACCESS table to in-frame rearrangements with V and J called. A share of clones is missing; checked studies link under half to unresolved V genes, and the rest is unexplained. From that table come the V and J calls and clone size; the DNA was used to work out D and trimming. This sample holds approximately 2,300,000 clones; 85% to 95% were observed only once. 0.3% to 0.45% of the sample is held by the ten biggest clonotypes.

Source material: naive CD4+ T cells from PBMCs. The cell subset or site label, as the study defines it: CD45RA+ positively selected. The rearranged segments are TRBV5-1 and TRBJ2-5; TRBD2 agrees with 9 junctional bases. The origin of this receptor is a man between 18 and 29 years old in good health. Some clones in this sample may be carry-over from other donors' samples. The CDR3 protein: CASSLGAGGVRMQETQYF. The nucleotide sequence is given as TGCGCCAGCAGCTTGGGAGCGGGAGGCGTTCGGATGCAAGAGACCCAGTACTTC. The full variable domain, with segments outside the CDR3 supplied by the reference TRBV5-1 and TRBJ2-5 proteins, appears as KAGVTQTPRYLIKTRGQQVTLSCSPISGHRSVSWYQQTPGQGLQFLFEYFSETQRNKGNFPGRFSGRQFSNSRSEMNVSTLELGDSALYLCASSLGAGGVRMQETQYFGPGTRLLVL.